The TCR beta chain under discussion was sequenced for a study of blood T cell repertoires in COVID-19. Sequenced by immunoSEQ multiplex PCR; TCRdb stores in-frame clones only, minus some. The data hold under 300,000 clones, with about 85% observed a single time. The germline gives CDR1 SGHNT, CDR2 YYREEE (reference sequence). Between the trimmed V and J ends, which lost 3 bases and 6 bases, there was a span of 13 bases. The CDR3 sequence is 14 residues long. The V and J genes are TRBV5-4 and TRBJ2-1; D not certain. The receptor was isolated from a woman aged 55-70 years with active or convalescent COVID-19. Sequencing was done on a sample of peripheral blood. The CDR3 reads CASSSRLPPNEQFF. Here the CDR3 DNA reads TGTGCCAGCAGCTCACGACTCCCCCCCAATGAGCAGTTCTTC. Complete variable domain (other parts from reference TRBV5-4 and TRBJ2-1): ETGVTQSPTHLIKTRGQQVTLRCSSQSGHNTVSWYQQALGQGPQFIFQYYREEENGRGNFPPRFSGLQFPNYSSELNVNALELDDSALYLCASSSRLPPNEQFFGPGTRLTVL.